Each of the 16 T cell receptor beta chains below was sequenced from the same sample in a study of blood T cells in healthy people across ages. A second roughly 7 to 11 cycle PCR used barcoded and J-beta primers. TCRdb used MiXCR to reprocess the 5' RACE reads, holding one entry per CDR3 protein. The sample includes 1.5 million to 2 million distinct CDR3 sequences, approximately 50% of them seen just once. The sample was blood. All receptors derive from a woman aged 40-49 years in good health.

This chain joins TRBV24-1 and TRBJ2-5; no firm D call. V was cut by 3 bases and J by 5 bases, with 15 bases left in between. The V gene's germline CDR1 is KGHDR and CDR2 SFDVKD. This CDR3 is built from 15 residues. As DNA, the CDR3 is TGTGCCACCAGTGATCGGACGTCAACCGGGGAGACCCAGTACTTC. Translating it yields CATSDRTSTGETQYF.

A few counts support this clonotype. The rearrangement joins TRBV27 to TRBJ2-4; either TRBD1 or TRBD2 may supply D (7 bases each). Germline CDR1 is MNHEY and CDR2 is SMNVEV (reference sequence). Trimming took off 7 bases at V and 6 bases at J, with 13 bases between the two ends. The CDR3 runs 13 residues. CDR3 residues: CASIGRGGNIQYF. For the CDR3, the DNA is TGTGCCAGCATAGGCAGGGGGGGAAACATTCAGTACTTC.

This clonotype has just a few counts. The chain carries TRBV9 and TRBJ2-6, with D perhaps TRBD1 (5 bases). The V end lost 4 bases, the J end lost 0 bases, and 17 bases lay between the germline ends. The CDR3 consists of 18 residues. Per germline, CDR1 SGDLS and CDR2 YYNGEE. The CDR3, as DNA: TGTGCCAGCAGCACTCCAAAAGGACACCCCTCTGGGGCCAACGTCCTGACTTTC. Its translation is CASSTPKGHPSGANVLTF.

The chain carries TRBV20-1 and TRBJ2-7, with D possibly TRBD1 on 6 matching bases. CDR3 length equals 14 residues. CDR1 is DFQATT, CDR2 SNEGSKA, per germline (reference sequence). Deletions cut 6 bases from V and 3 bases from J, with 18 bases between. The CDR3: CSAARDTGVYEQYF. CDR3 sequence (DNA): TGCAGTGCAGCTAGGGACACCGGCGTCTACGAGCAGTACTTC.

This clonotype was counted only a few times. The chain has TRBV29-1 and TRBJ2-3, with D perhaps TRBD1 (5 bases). Between the trimmed V and J ends, which lost 7 bases and 3 bases, there was a span of 17 bases. Per the germline V gene, CDR1 is SQVTM and CDR2 is ANQGSEA. The CDR3 has 14 residues. The CDR3 DNA sequence: TGCAGCGCAAAAAAGTTTACAGGAACAGATACGCAGTATTTT. Translated, it gives CSAKKFTGTDTQYF.

This clonotype was counted only a few times. The rearrangement joins TRBV6-2 or TRBV6-3 to TRBJ2-5, with TRBD2 as a possible D gene (5 bases). CDR1 is MNHEY and CDR2 is SVGEGT in the germline V gene. Trimming removed 5 bases from V and 1 base from J, with 14 bases in between. This CDR3 has 15 residues. CDR3 bases: TGTGCCAGCAGTACCCCACTAGACCTCCAAGAGACCCAGTACTTC. Amino acids: CASSTPLDLQETQYF.

The J gene is TRBJ1-6, the V gene TRBV4-3, with TRBD1 as a possible D gene (6 bases). The germline CDR1 and CDR2 sequences are LGHNA and YSLEER. Trimming stripped 1 base from V and 6 bases from J, with 10 bases between. The CDR3 is 15 amino acids. The CDR3 DNA follows: TGCGCCAGCAGCCAAGTGGCCAGGGGTAATTCACCCCTCCACTTT. Protein product: CASSQVARGNSPLHF.

This rearrangement joins TRBV12-3 or TRBV12-4 to TRBJ1-2; D is perhaps TRBD1 (5 bases). The CDR3 consists of 15 residues. V was cut by 1 base and J by 0 bases, with 9 bases left in between. CDR3 region: CASSLGQTTNYGYTF. The CDR3 DNA sequence: TGTGCCAGCAGTTTAGGACAGACAACTAACTATGGCTACACCTTC.

The chain uses TRBV27 and TRBJ1-5; D not resolved. Germline loops: CDR1 MNHEY, CDR2 SMNVEV (reference sequence). V gave up 6 bases and J gave up 0 bases, with 9 bases separating them. This CDR3 comprises 14 residues. The CDR3 nucleotides read TGTGCCAGCAGCGCCCGTTATAGCAATCAGCCCCAGCATTTT. Amino acid sequence: CASSARYSNQPQHF.

The rearrangement links TRBV10-3 to TRBJ2-5, with D tentatively TRBD2 (5 bases). Germline-derived CDR1 and CDR2 are ENHRY and SYGVKD. Trimming took 0 bases from V and 5 from J, leaving 22 bases between them. The CDR3 runs 18 residues. CDR3 sequence: CAISESGAGILAQETQYF. The CDR3 DNA reads TGTGCCATCAGTGAGTCGGGAGCAGGAATCCTCGCCCAGGAGACCCAGTACTTC.

This clonotype occurred a few times. J is TRBJ2-1 and V is TRBV20-1; D is unresolved. The V end was cut by 6 bases, the J end by 6 bases, with 9 bases between. Germline V gene lookup returns CDR1 DFQATT and CDR2 SNEGSKA (reference sequence). This CDR3 is built from 11 residues. The DNA for the CDR3 is TGCAGTGCCCTGAGAGCCAATGAGCAGTTCTTC. Protein sequence: CSALRANEQFF.

This clonotype was counted only a few times. The V call is TRBV10-3, the J call TRBJ2-6; D perhaps matches TRBD1 (6 bases). Germline V gene data show CDR1 as ENHRY and CDR2 as SYGVKD. Trimming took 2 bases from V and 0 from J, leaving 14 bases between them. This CDR3 is 18 amino acids long. CDR3 sequence (DNA): TGTGCCATCAGTGAGCGAGGACAGAGAGTCTCTGGGGCCAACGTCCTGACTTTC. Amino acid sequence: CAISERGQRVSGANVLTF.

The rearrangement joins TRBV20-1 to TRBJ2-5; no clear D gene. The CDR3 totals 14 residues. From germline, CDR1 is DFQATT and CDR2 SNEGSKA (reference sequence). The germline V and J ends were trimmed by 5 bases and 2 bases, with 15 bases remaining between them. The CDR3 loop reads CSALSIGGQETQYF. CDR3 DNA sequence: TGCAGTGCTCTTTCGATAGGCGGTCAAGAGACCCAGTACTTC.

The CDR3 here is CASRRGTGDQPSPLHF. As DNA, the CDR3 is TGTGCCAGCAGACGGGGGACAGGGGACCAGCCTTCACCCCTCCACTTT. The V gene is TRBV6-5, the J gene TRBJ1-6, with 10 bases identical to TRBD1. V dropped 6 bases and J dropped 9; count of bases not matched to a gene: 11. The germline gives CDR1 MNHEY, CDR2 SVGAGI. The CDR3 is 16 residues long.

The rearrangement links TRBV20-1 to TRBJ2-7; possibly TRBD1 for D (6 bases). Trimming took off 5 bases at V and 2 bases at J, with 19 bases between the two ends. Germline V CDR1 and CDR2: DFQATT, SNEGSKA (reference sequence). There are 15 residues in the CDR3. DNA of the CDR3: TGCAGTGCTTCCCCTGTGACAGGAAGTACCTACGAGCAGTACTTC. This gives the protein CSASPVTGSTYEQYF.

This chain connects TRBV20-1 to TRBJ1-5, with D hard to call. V was clipped by 4 bases and J by 5 bases, with 18 bases between them. This CDR3 is 15 amino acids long. Germline V gene data show CDR1 as DFQATT and CDR2 as SNEGSKA (reference sequence). DNA of the CDR3: TGCAGTGCTACCACCGGTAGGCCAGGAGATCAGCCCCAGCATTTT. Protein sequence: CSATTGRPGDQPQHF.